This T cell receptor (beta chain) was profiled in a study of neoadjuvant anti-PD-1 for oral cavity cancer. As for time point: after neoadjuvant nivolumab, at surgical resection. Study-level results: With a few patients per group, TCR findings need larger cohorts.

With regard to this clone: Its cognate antigen is unknown.

Here immunoSEQ multiplex PCR was the method, and the copy in TCRdb shows in-frame clones only, minus some. The data hold more than 12,000 clones, with approximately 69% observed a single time. The germline V gene has CDR1 SNHLY and CDR2 FYNNEI. V shed 4 bases and J shed 0 bases, with 7 bases lying between them. The CDR3 extends over 14 amino acids. This clonotype was sampled from a person between 40 and 85 years old with oral cavity squamous cell carcinoma. The sequenced sample was PBMCs, obtained after nivolumab (anti-PD-1) treatment. The rearrangement links TRBV2 to TRBJ2-1; D gene uncertain. The CDR3: CASSAGFSYNEQFF. In DNA form, the CDR3 reads TGTGCCAGCAGTGCCGGGTTCTCCTACAATGAGCAGTTCTTC. The full variable domain, in which reference TRBV2 and TRBJ2-1 provide the parts outside the CDR3, is EPEVTQTPSHQVTQMGQEVILRCVPISNHLYFYWYRQILGQKVEFLVSFYNNEISEKSEIFDDQFSVERPDGSNFTLKIRSTKLEDSAMYFCASSAGFSYNEQFFGPGTRLTVL.